The present T cell receptor beta chain was sequenced within a study of CXCR3-negative and CXCR3-positive naive CD8 T cells. Study conclusions and caveats: Diversity in memory CD8+ cells fell much lower than the comparably high levels seen in both naive subsets. TRB CDR3s of CXCR3-positive naive cells were more hydrophobic than those of CXCR3-negative naive cells. The TRBV-TRBJ usage of naive CXCR3-negative and CXCR3-positive cells was similar, but that of memory cells differed.

The CDR3 length is 13 residues. The germline gives CDR1 SGDLS, CDR2 YYNGEE. The authors prepared UMI-labeled TRB cDNA libraries by 5' RACE. TCRdb re-called the 5' RACE reads; one entry per CDR3 protein, DNA not given. Its listing shows tens of thousands of distinct CDR3 sequences. A word on this clonotype: The antigen remains undetermined.

The chain joins TRBV9 to TRBJ2-1; TCRdb outputs TRBD1, but without DNA this stays unchecked. The TCR originated in a human donor in good health. Some clones in this sample may be carry-over from other donors' samples. Sequenced material: naive CXCR3+ CD8+ T cells from blood. Described subset: CD45RO-CCR7+CD27+CD95- naive CD8+ T cells expressing CXCR3 (TNR3+). CDR3 sequence: CASSGGVHREQFF. Based on the CDR3 plus reference TRBV9 and TRBJ2-1, the full variable domain is DSGVTQTPKHLITATGQRVTLRCSPRSGDLSVYWYQQSLDQGLQFLIQYYNGEERAKGNILERFSAQQFPDLHSELNLSSLELGDSALYFCASSGGVHREQFFGPGTRLTVL.